This TCR beta chain stems from a study of regulatory T cells in long-lasting Graves disease. Whole-study results and caveats: Among samples with persistent disease, TRBV28, TRBJ1-2 and TRBJ2-5 were favored.

Trimming removed 6 bases at V and 3 bases at J, with 12 bases between. The CDR3 spans 13 residues. iRepertoire HTBI primers and Arm-PCR of CDR3 regions built TCR beta libraries. MiXCR, run by TCRdb on the multiplex PCR reads, gives a single entry per CDR3 protein. The repertoire has a few hundred thousand distinct CDR3 sequences, about 21% of them found once; the top ten carry more than 13%. This clonotype appeared many times. Its antigen is undetermined. The time point denotes: persistent/refractory GD, antithyroid drugs over 5 years with positive TRAb. The TCR library was made from RNA that had been extracted from PBMCs in TRIzol. Staff took around 9 milliliters of peripheral blood and put it into EDTA tubes.

The J gene is TRBJ2-7, the V gene TRBV12-3 or TRBV12-4; no clear D. The receptor was derived from a female donor with Graves disease. The sequences come from peripheral blood mononuclear cells (PBMCs), collected when the disease was refractory, from a patient treated with antithyroid drugs. This CDR3 reads CASSLGKRYEQYF. DNA of the CDR3: TGTGCCAGCAGCCTGGGTAAGCGCTACGAGCAGTACTTC.